A single TCR beta chain is shown here with its context. The antigen it binds to is not known. As encoded in the germline V gene, CDR1 is SGDLS while CDR2 is YYNGEE. Deletion took 2 bases off V and 3 bases off J, with a span of 14 bases between the germline ends. Including cysteine and phenylalanine, the CDR3 has 15 amino acids. Only CDR3 DNA is held: 45 bases, read in frame from base 1. This sample was taken from a study of cytomegalovirus exposure and HLA in healthy donors (dated by TCRdb to between 2016 and 2019). As for the study more broadly: An earlier analysis of under 600 of the donors reported approximately 290 Gb of sequence data and some 120 million unique TCR beta sequences from 150 million to 200 million T cells. An early release covering around 630 HLA-typed donors comprised roughly 300 gigabases of sequencing data and around 86 million unique TCR sequences. The genetic ancestry cluster associated with self-reported Caucasian donors included 81% of the approximately 430 genotyped donors. The study was designed to test whether signatures of past pathogen exposure could be identified by cataloging public T cell receptors. Using immunosequencing, the study profiled T cell repertoires from about 620 subjects and related those repertoires to cytomegalovirus serostatus. A separate validation cohort of 90 to 150 different subjects was used in addition to the approximately 640-subject first cohort. To predict cytomegalovirus infection status, the study combined high-throughput TCR immunosequencing, statistical association of individual TCRs with disease status, and machine learning. To study patterns of TCR occurrence, a later analysis re-analyzed previously published TCR beta repertoires from 600 to 750 donors and added high-resolution HLA genotyping. The later analysis used no new phenotypic data to find candidate immune exposures, relying instead on TCR beta sequences and their occurrence across donors. In an earlier analysis of around 540 of the donors, high-throughput TCR beta sequencing was used to judge whether each TCR beta V gene segment behaved as functional or pseudogenic. Donor age, sex, ethnicity and CMV serostatus were compiled alongside the repertoire data. A later genetic analysis used genome-wide SNP genotypes for about 60% of the roughly 670 donors, treating that subset as a discovery cohort. Every discovery cohort repertoire had been produced on one sequencing platform. Class I and class II HLA loci were covered by the typing at four-digit resolution. Typing coverage differed by locus: A, B, C, DRB1 and DQB1 were typed in roughly 620-640 donors, DQA1 in about 500, DPA1 in 600 to 610, and DPB1 in 472. Several DR-DQ haplotypes were treated as single units for association and clustering because of strong linkage in the cohort. Among 398 genotyped donors of the cohort, an average of 235,054 unique TCR beta nucleotide sequences were sequenced per donor, roughly 20% of them non-productive. On the study overall, not on this receptor specifically: The only immune exposure information available for the cohort was CMV serostatus. Specific HLA alleles were associated with 16,951 TCR beta sequences at a false discovery rate of 0.05 in a later analysis. Compared with the approximately 710-donor mean, donors in an Asian-associated ancestry cluster had fewer N-insertions in productive TCRs, according to a later genetic analysis. Across donors, most TCR sequences were observed very rarely, whereas some public TCRs were present in many individuals. Some IMGT-functional V segments, including TRBV6-2 and TRBV6-3, could not be distinguished by the 87-base-pair reads and were therefore excluded. Because some donors lacked HLA typing at each locus, the association tests relied only on the typed subset. In a later analysis, HLA-associated TCR beta chains were found to be more clonally expanded and to have lower generation probabilities than equally common non-associated chains. Most CMV-associated TCR beta chains appeared to be HLA-restricted in a later analysis, and the HLA associations seemed to be driven largely by CMV exposure. In vitro tests confirmed that three of the cytomegalovirus-associated TCR beta chains recognize cytomegalovirus antigens. The classifier was reported to diagnose cytomegalovirus status with high specificity and sensitivity in both the original and validation cohorts. A later analysis found that TCR association rates varied across HLA loci, with DRB1 alleles showing the most associated TCRs and HLA-C alleles the fewest. A cluster of highly shared sequence variants was judged likely to be a technical artifact of the sequencing pipeline. The study listed approximately 150 TCR beta chains as associated with cytomegalovirus. In an earlier analysis of some 540 of the donors, most TCR beta V segments appeared in productive rearrangements about 87% or about 30% of the time, broadly matching IMGT annotations. Sequencing depth was assumed to be roughly uniform across donors in the presence/absence analyses, though that assumption may not hold. When HLA alleles, especially DR and DQ, strongly co-occurred, TCR associations were difficult to assign to individual alleles. A further reported finding was that TCR beta sequences accurately predicted the HLA-A and HLA-B alleles for most subjects in the first cohort. An association between a missense DCLRE1C variant and V-gene and J-gene trimming of TCR beta chains was found in a later genetic analysis and replicated in an independent cohort. Several of the top co-occurrence clusters appeared to be linked to parvovirus B19, influenza, CMV and Epstein-Barr virus, according to a later analysis. Linkage disequilibrium might explain the correlated functional status among segregating V segments, but an unknown experimental factor could not be excluded. Because counts were too low, roughly 16 rarely observed V segments, including chromosome 9 orphons, were excluded from the earlier analysis of fewer than 650 of the donors. According to the authors, the approach could potentially be generalized to other disease states and immunological phenotypes. This cohort had only TCR beta chains sequenced, and the lack of alpha or paired-chain data limited which features could be detected.

Preparation of the library involved the immunoSEQ multiplex PCR assay. A mixture of 60 forward primers for TCR Vbeta segments and 13 reverse primers for TCR Jbeta segments was used in the multiplex PCR. The CDR3 region of rearranged TCR beta genes was amplified from genomic DNA by a multiplex PCR assay. Amplified TCR beta libraries were sequenced as 87-base-pair reads on the Illumina HiSeq System. In the paper's pipeline: Across the 700 or so repertoires, a later analysis counted approximately 75 million unique TCR beta chains, 9.5 million to 13 million of which were shared by at least two donors. To remove PCR and sequencing errors, raw reads were error-corrected and collapsed into unique sequences using a nearest-neighbor algorithm that merged closely related sequences. V, D and J gene segments were assigned by aligning CDR3 sequences to IMGT reference sequences. Each retained sequence needed at least a six-nucleotide match to both a V gene segment and a J gene segment. Rearrangements were called productive when the CDR3 lacked stop codons and stayed in frame with V and J; all others were non-productive. Following IMGT convention, CDR3 was defined as the stretch from the second conserved V-encoded cysteine up to the conserved J-encoded phenylalanine. The earlier analysis of about 610 of the donors excluded sequences that lacked an unambiguous match to a single V gene segment. In an earlier analysis of 587 of the donors, a V segment was called functional when productive rearrangements were above 56.7%, and segregating when the standard deviation between donors exceeded 5%. A statistical classification framework was built for diagnosing cytomegalovirus status from the catalog of TCR beta chain sequences. V and J gene assignment, in a later analysis, came from comparing TCR nucleotide sequences with IMGT/GENE-DB human TR gene sequences. In a later analysis, CDR3 sequences and most-parsimonious VDJ recombination scenarios were assigned using the TCRdist pipeline. In a later analysis, every TCR beta chain was defined by the combination of its CDR3 amino acid sequence and its V-gene family, and reads without a unique V-gene family were dropped. As a way to deal with suspected cross-contamination and a sequencing artifact, a later analysis dropped more than 500 nucleotide sequences that were highly shared and had low generation probability. For each public chain, a later analysis derived a clonal expansion index from normalized ranks of inferred template counts within each repertoire. A later analysis computed generation probabilities with a VDJ recombination model fitted to out-of-frame rearrangements, and checked the results against IGoR. In a later analysis, TCR-TCR, TCR-HLA and TCR-CMV co-occurrence was scored with hypergeometric tests, and a repertoire-size bias correction was applied to TCR pairs. To estimate false discovery rates, a later analysis permuted the HLA or CMV assignments 20 times. A later analysis grouped co-occurring TCRs with DBSCAN, adding TCRdist sequence similarity when clustering within HLA-allele-positive subsets. Repertoires with fewer than 30,000 or more than 120,000 public chains, plus five repertoires with anomalous nucleotide sharing, were excluded from co-occurrence clustering. TCRdb's version of the immuneACCESS table is confined to in-frame rearrangements and falls short of the full clone set. An unresolved V gene accounts for under half of the shortfall where checked; the remainder is of unknown origin. V and J calls and clone size are those listed in that table; D and trimming were worked out from the DNA. The sample table includes around 100,000 clones. The ten most abundant clones make up 3.7% of the sample.

The cohort was made up of approximately 700 healthy bone marrow donors. Cohort members were all nominally healthy when sampled, although unrecorded immune exposures were likely present. The donor tested CMV seronegative and was one of the 352 seronegative cohort members. Every donor gave a peripheral blood sample, and the peripheral blood mononuclear cells from that sample were used for TCR beta sequencing. Genomic DNA extraction from the blood cell samples was performed with the Qiagen DNeasy Blood Extraction Kit. The sample taken for sequencing was PBMCs. The sequence links TRBV9 to TRBJ2-5; a tentative D call is TRBD2 (8 bases match). The TCR comes from a man between 25 and 39 years old in good health and CMV-seronegative. Read as DNA, the sequence is TGTGCCAGCAGCGTTGGGACAGCGGGGGAAGAGACCCAGTACTTC. Its coded protein is CASSVGTAGEETQYF.